The 20 T cell receptor beta chains below all came from one sample that was sequenced in a study of beta chain features in type 1 diabetes. Findings and caveats of the study: Shorter TCRB CDR3s, moderately but significantly so, were found in Type 1 diabetes patients in all four CD4+ subsets.

All of the isolated RNA was reverse transcribed, so expressed TCRB transcripts were sequenced. Only in-frame clones appear in the TCRdb table, and some are missing; sequencing was by immunoSEQ multiplex PCR. Of a few hundred thousand clones listed, around a tenth are singletons. Their antigens remain unidentified. Sequencing input: central memory CD4+ T cells from blood. Receptors were obtained from a man aged 30 to 45 with type 1 diabetes.

The rearrangement uses TRBV27 and TRBJ1-5, with 10 nucleotides matching TRBD1. There are 13 residues in the CDR3. Germline V gene sequence: CDR1 MNHEY, CDR2 SMNVEV (reference sequence). V dropped 6 bases and J dropped 7; count of bases not matched to a gene: 3. The DNA of the CDR3 is TGTGCCAGCAGGGGACAGGGGCCACAGCCCCAGCATTTT. Translation: CASRGQGPQPQHF.

This clone was seen only a few times. V gene TRBV20-1 combines with J gene TRBJ2-3, with 8 bases fitting TRBD2. The J segment lost 6 bases and the V segment lost 6 bases, leaving 2 bases of the junction unmatched. Germline V lookup: CDR1 DFQATT, CDR2 SNEGSKA (reference sequence). The CDR3 runs to 11 residues. This chain's CDR3 is CSAQRGDTQYF. CDR3 DNA sequence: TGCAGTGCACAGCGGGGGGATACGCAGTATTTT.

With regard to this clone: This same CDR3 is encoded by further DNA sequences in the sample. The V and J genes are TRBV28 and TRBJ1-2; D is unresolved. V gave up 6 bases and J gave up 5 bases, with 10 bases separating them. The germline gives CDR1 MDHEN, CDR2 SYDVKM. The CDR3 extends over 12 amino acids. CDR3 residues: CASSLGLYGYTF. CDR3 nucleotide sequence: TGTGCCAGCAGCCTCGGTCTTTATGGCTACACCTTC.

This rearrangement joins TRBV30 to TRBJ1-5; D possibly corresponds to TRBD1 (5 bases). CDR3 length equals 15 residues. The V end was cut by 5 bases, the J end by 0 bases, with 14 bases between. Germline CDR1 reads GTSNPN; CDR2 reads SVGIG (reference sequence). CDR3 sequence reads: CAWGTGSYSNQPQHF. The CDR3 DNA sequence: TGTGCCTGGGGGACGGGATCTTATAGCAATCAGCCCCAGCATTTT.

This clone has more than one count but fewer than ten. This may come from a read error, since a much larger clone is one base off. The V and J genes are TRBV5-4 and TRBJ2-5, with no clear D. Germline-derived CDR1 and CDR2 are SGHNT and YYREEE (reference sequence). This CDR3 is built from 11 residues. V lost 0 bases, J lost 3 bases, and 0 bases lay in between. In nucleotides, the CDR3 is TGTGCCAGCAGCTTGGAAGAGACCCAGTACTTC. Protein product: CASSLEETQYF.

This clone occurred a few times. The chain recombines TRBV5-4 with TRBJ2-1; D not resolved. The CDR3 consists of 13 residues. CDR1 and CDR2 (germline): SGHNT, YYREEE (reference sequence). The ends were cut back, 0 bases at V and 9 bases at J, with 10 bases in the middle. CDR3 in amino acids: CASSLGSRVEQFF. For the CDR3, the DNA is TGTGCCAGCAGCTTGGGAAGTAGGGTTGAGCAGTTCTTC. Supplemented by reference TRBV5-4 and TRBJ2-1, the full variable domain reads ETGVTQSPTHLIKTRGQQVTLRCSSQSGHNTVSWYQQALGQGPQFIFQYYREEENGRGNFPPRFSGLQFPNYSSELNVNALELDDSALYLCASSLGSRVEQFFGPGTRLTVL.

This clone turned up a few times. Additional DNA sequences in this sample encode the identical CDR3. The V and J genes are TRBV2 and TRBJ2-7, with D possibly being TRBD1 (6 bases). Trimming cost V 9 bases and J 0 bases, with 9 bases left between them. Germline V gene data show CDR1 as SNHLY and CDR2 as FYNNEI. The CDR3 spans 12 residues. The CDR3 is CASRDNSYEQYF. The CDR3 DNA reads as TGTGCCAGTCGGGACAACTCCTACGAGCAGTACTTC.

There are a few counts of this clone. The chain carries TRBV9 and TRBJ1-1, with 10 bases identical to TRBD1. The CDR3 extends over 15 amino acids. CDR1 is SGDLS, CDR2 YYNGEE, per germline. V lost 2 bases, J lost 5 bases, and 6 bases stayed unmatched. CDR3 sequence reads: CASSVGGQGSTEAFF. The CDR3 DNA follows: TGTGCCAGCAGCGTGGGGGGACAGGGGAGTACTGAAGCTTTCTTT.

The V and J genes are TRBV6-1 and TRBJ2-3, with D tentatively TRBD2 (5 bases). Trimming removed 6 bases from V and 6 bases from J, with 13 bases in between. Germline CDR1 MNHNS, CDR2 SASEGT. This CDR3 region has 13 residues. CDR3 nucleotides: TGTGCCAGCAGCACTAGACTCTCGGATACGCAGTATTTT. Translation gives CASSTRLSDTQYF.

This clone was detected only a few times. The rearrangement uses TRBV6-5 and TRBJ1-1, with D perhaps TRBD1 (6 bases). CDR1 is MNHEY and CDR2 is SVGAGI in the germline V gene. CDR3 length equals 14 residues. Trimming stripped 6 bases from V and 4 bases from J, with 15 bases between. The CDR3 bases are TGTGCCAGCAGAGTACAGGGCGGGGTCACTGAAGCTTTCTTT. This encodes CASRVQGGVTEAFF.

This clone appeared a few times. The chain links TRBV18 to TRBJ2-1; 8 bases map to TRBD2. V lost 1 base to trimming and J lost 7 bases; unmatched junction nucleotides: 9. The V gene's germline CDR1 is KGHSH and CDR2 LQKENI. The CDR3 has 16 amino acids. The CDR3 sequence is CASSPRGAGAPNEQFF. In DNA, the CDR3 is TGTGCCAGCTCACCACGAGGAGCGGGAGCCCCTAATGAGCAGTTCTTC.

The CDR3 nucleotides are TGTGCCAGCAGTTGGGGGGCAAACGAAAAACTGTTTTTT. Translating gives CASSWGANEKLFF. V usage is TRBV28 and J usage is TRBJ1-4, with D perhaps matching TRBD1 (6 bases). The V gene lost 4 bases and the J gene lost 8 bases, with 11 bases spanning the gap. Germline-derived CDR1 and CDR2 are MDHEN and SYDVKM. The CDR3 runs to 13 residues.

V gene TRBV7-9 combines with J gene TRBJ1-2; D is undetermined. This CDR3 spans 13 amino acids. V gave up 3 bases and J gave up 1 base, with 6 bases separating them. In germline, CDR1 is SEHNR, CDR2 FQNEAQ (reference sequence). CDR3 sequence reads: CASSLPSNYGYTF. In DNA form, the CDR3 reads TGTGCCAGCAGCTTGCCCAGTAACTATGGCTACACCTTC.

The genes are TRBV19 and TRBJ2-6; D not resolved. The CDR3 spans 17 residues. Germline CDR1 LNHDA, CDR2 SQIVND (reference sequence). The V and J ends lost 5 bases and 0 bases respectively, with 14 bases between them. Written as DNA, the CDR3 is TGTGCCAGTAGTCTTCCGGACGAACTCTCTGGGGCCAACGTCCTGACTTTC. Protein product: CASSLPDELSGANVLTF.

This clone was detected a few times. The V call is TRBV6-5, the J call TRBJ2-7; D gene unclear. This CDR3 has 13 residues. The V end lost 2 bases, the J end lost 0 bases, and 5 bases lay between the germline ends. Germline V CDR1 and CDR2: MNHEY, SVGAGI. The CDR3 DNA sequence: TGTGCCAGCAGTTACACACACTCCTACGAGCAGTACTTC. It yields the protein CASSYTHSYEQYF.

Ten or more counts support this clone. The rearrangement joins TRBV10-3 to TRBJ1-1, with 8 bases lining up with TRBD1. Germline loops: CDR1 ENHRY, CDR2 SYGVKD. CDR3 size: 13 residues. J gave up 5 bases and V 5 bases, and 4 bases lay outside the gene matches. The CDR3 protein is CAISKDRVTEAFF. The CDR3 DNA is TGTGCCATCAGTAAGGACAGGGTGACTGAAGCTTTCTTT.

This clone has only a few counts. The V and J genes are TRBV4-1 and TRBJ2-5; possibly TRBD2 for D (6 bases). Per germline, CDR1 MGHRA and CDR2 YSYEKL. The length of the CDR3 is 16 residues. Trimming took off 1 base at V and 0 bases at J, with 12 bases between the two ends. The CDR3 reads CASSQGIGLNQETQYF. DNA for the CDR3: TGCGCCAGCAGCCAAGGTATAGGACTAAACCAAGAGACCCAGTACTTC.

The V call is TRBV29-1, the J call TRBJ2-5, with D possibly being TRBD2 (6 bases). The DNA end favors TRBJ2-7, so the J call may be wrong. The length of the CDR3 is 13 residues. CDR1 SQVTM and CDR2 ANQGSEA come from the germline V gene. The CDR3 spells CSVAAGYGYEQYF. In nucleotides, the CDR3 is TGCAGCGTTGCGGCGGGATATGGCTACGAGCAGTACTTC.

Many counts were recorded for this clone. The chain joins TRBV7-3 to TRBJ1-2; maybe TRBD1 (5 bases). CDR1 is SGHTA and CDR2 is FQGTGA in the germline V gene. The CDR3 loop spans 14 amino acids. V lost 8 bases, J lost 4 bases, and 17 bases lay in between. As DNA, the CDR3 is TGTGCCAGCTCGGATACCGGGACCGTCTATGGCTACACCTTC. Translation: CASSDTGTVYGYTF.

This CDR3 is CASSLPSPNSYNEQFF. The CDR3 nucleotides read TGCGCCAGCAGCTTGCCCTCACCCAACTCCTACAATGAGCAGTTCTTC. The chain is built from TRBV5-1 and TRBJ2-1; D is uncertain. There are 16 residues in the CDR3. V was pared by 1 base and J by 0 bases, with 11 bases between. Looked up from germline, CDR1 is SGHRS and CDR2 is YFSETQ.